A single sample is the source of the 2 T cell receptor beta chains below, sequenced in a study of CD8 T cells in ankylosing spondylitis. General study findings and limits: In ankylosing spondylitis blood, a motif of roughly eight highly homologous TCR beta variants appeared characteristic.

From the 5' RACE reads, TCRdb called clonotypes with MiXCR, one entry per CDR3 protein. The data show 450,000 or so distinct CDR3 sequences, around 26% seen once. The antigens of these receptors remain unknown. The sample taken for sequencing was blood, either unsorted or a sorted T cell fraction (not recorded which). These TCRs come from a male donor with ankylosing spondylitis.

V usage is TRBV6-1 and J usage is TRBJ2-3; the D gene is possibly TRBD1 (6 bases). CDR1 MNHNS and CDR2 SASEGT come from the germline V gene. V lost 8 bases and J 5 bases, leaving 20 bases between the germline ends. The CDR3 length is 15 residues. The CDR3 coding sequence is TGTGCCAGCGGACCTCGGACAGTCGGTGGAGATACGCAGTATTTT. Translating gives CASGPRTVGGDTQYF.

CDR3 in DNA: TGCAGTGCTAGCGGCCGTACTGAGCAGTTCTTC. Translating it yields CSASGRTEQFF. The chain couples TRBV20-1 to TRBJ2-1; D remains unclear. Between the trimmed V and J ends, which lost 3 bases and 9 bases, there was a span of 9 bases. The germline V gene encodes CDR1 DFQATT and CDR2 SNEGSKA (reference sequence). The CDR3 is 11 amino acids.